The 8 T cell receptor beta chains in this list originate from one sample, sequenced in a study of Ad26.COV2.S vaccination and SARS-CoV-2 variants. Sample treatment: roughly 20 received Ad26.COV2.S at low or high dose, single or two shots; about 5 received placebo; per-sample allocation not given. Vaccine and placebo recipients were sampled on day 63 after the first injection. Method: immunoSEQ multiplex PCR; TCRdb's copy keeps in-frame clones and lacks some. This sample has about 410,000 clones, with 80% to 90% found just once. The sample here was peripheral blood, taken in a trial of Ad26.COV2.S vaccine versus placebo. These receptors were taken from a person aged 18-60 years who received the Ad26.COV2.S COVID-19 vaccine or a placebo.

The V and J genes are TRBV21-1 and TRBJ1-1. TRBV21-1 is marked as a pseudogene. The CDR3 is 13 amino acids. Here the CDR3 reads CASSPRAGRRAFF. In DNA, the CDR3 is TGTGCCAGCAGCCCGCGGGCGGGGAGGAGAGCTTTCTTT.

This chain joins TRBV7-8 and TRBJ2-5; D may match TRBD1 or TRBD2 (5 bases each). Germline V CDR1 and CDR2: SGHVS, FQNEAQ. The V end was cut by 7 bases, the J end by 5 bases, with 14 bases between. The CDR3 runs to 13 residues. Written as DNA, the CDR3 is TGTGCCAGCACCCCCGGGACGCAGGAGACCCAGTACTTC. This translates into CASTPGTQETQYF.

The V gene is TRBV4-1, the J gene TRBJ2-2, with no clear D. Germline V CDR1 and CDR2: MGHRA, YSYEKL. The V end was cut by 1 base, the J end by 7 bases, with 19 bases between. The CDR3 runs 17 residues. CDR3 loop: CASSQGRAMAPGGELFF. CDR3 nucleotides: TGCGCCAGCAGCCAAGGAAGGGCCATGGCCCCCGGCGGGGAGCTGTTTTTT.

The chain carries TRBV7-2 and TRBJ1-2; 7 bases align to TRBD1. The trim removed 5 bases at V and 7 bases at J, leaving 13 bases unmatched. Germline V CDR1 and CDR2: SGHTA, FQGNSA. The CDR3 contains 15 residues. CDR3 sequence (DNA): TGTGCCAGCAGCCAACCGTCGACAGGGACCTTTGGCTACACCTTC. Its protein product is CASSQPSTGTFGYTF.

This clone has just one count. V and J are TRBV9 and TRBJ1-1; the match to TRBD1 covers 8 bases. The CDR3 sequence is 14 residues long. Germline V gene sequence: CDR1 SGDLS, CDR2 YYNGEE. J was trimmed by 7 bases and V by 3 bases; bases with no gene match: 8. The CDR3 sequence is CASSGTGGLGEAFF. CDR3 bases: TGTGCCAGCAGCGGAACAGGGGGATTAGGTGAAGCTTTCTTT.

The chain joins TRBV6-5 to TRBJ1-1; no clear D. V was trimmed by 3 bases and J by 5 bases, leaving 13 bases between them. The CDR3 consists of 14 residues. CDR1 is MNHEY and CDR2 is SVGAGI in the germline V gene. The CDR3 DNA reads TGTGCCAGCAGTTATCTCTTGGAGGGTACTGAAGCTTTCTTT. Protein product: CASSYLLEGTEAFF.

The chain links TRBV5-6 to TRBJ1-6; tentatively, D is TRBD1 (6 bases). CDR1 and CDR2 from the germline V gene are SGHDT and YYEEEE. The CDR3 covers 15 residues. The germline V and J ends were trimmed by 6 bases and 0 bases, with 10 bases remaining between them. The CDR3 is CASTEDSSYNSPLHF. CDR3 sequence (DNA): TGTGCCAGCACTGAGGACAGCTCCTATAATTCACCCCTCCACTTT.

Comment on this clone: The identical CDR3 is also encoded by other nucleotide sequences in the sample. V and J are TRBV6-5 and TRBJ2-3; unclear D gene. The CDR3 loop spans 15 amino acids. V lost 0 bases and J 0 bases, leaving 7 bases between the germline ends. Germline loops: CDR1 MNHEY, CDR2 SVGAGI. Written as DNA, the CDR3 is TGTGCCAGCAGTTACTCTGGAACTAGCACAGATACGCAGTATTTT. It encodes CASSYSGTSTDTQYF.